One sample yielded the 9 T cell receptor beta chains listed below, sequenced in a study of CD8 T cells in Susac syndrome (dated by TCRdb to about 2019). The library relied on the immunoSEQ multiplex PCR assay. RNA was extracted using the RNeasy kit, and about 0.5 to 1 ug of the RNA was reverse transcribed with random hexamers. The public reads were reanalyzed by TCRdb: fastp trimming at Q25, MiXCR alignment, in-frame beta chains only. Duplicate CDR3 protein sequences are folded into a single record with the most common DNA and genes. The sample table contains about 18,000 distinct CDR3 sequences; only one count was recorded for roughly 95% of them. The ten top clones hold around 0.21% of the sample. Source material: CD8+ T cells from PBMCs. These TCRs come from a human donor in good health.

The chain carries TRBV10-3 and TRBJ2-7, with a weak D call TRBD2 (5 bases). V lost 0 bases and J lost 4, with 13 bases in between. CDR3 size: 15 residues. The germline V gene encodes CDR1 ENHRY and CDR2 SYGVKD. The CDR3 region has the DNA TGTGCCATCAGTGAGTCGGACTCCCCCAGTTACGAGCAGTACGTC. Amino acid sequence: CAISESDSPSYEQYV.

In its sample, this clonotype was seen once. The V and J genes are TRBV7-9 and TRBJ2-2; the D gene is possibly TRBD1 (6 bases). Germline V gives CDR1 SEHNR, CDR2 FQNEAQ (reference sequence). Between the trimmed V and J ends, which lost 4 bases and 7 bases, there was a span of 16 bases. This CDR3 is built from 15 residues. The CDR3 DNA is TGTGCCAGCAGCTCCAGCCGGGACATGAGCGGGGAGCTGTTTTTT. This gives the protein CASSSSRDMSGELFF. Using reference TRBV7-9 and TRBJ2-2 for the parts outside the CDR3, the full variable domain is DTGVSQNPRHKITKRGQNVTFRCDPISEHNRLYWYRQTLGQGPEFLTYFQNEAQLEKSRLLSDRFSAERPKGSFSTLEIQRTEQGDSAMYLCASSSSRDMSGELFFGEGSRLTVL.

This sequence joins TRBV27 and TRBJ1-1; a possible D gene is TRBD1 (6 bases). This CDR3 is 14 amino acids long. CDR1 is MNHEY and CDR2 is SMNVEV in the germline V gene (reference sequence). Trimming took off 2 bases at V and 6 bases at J, with 13 bases between the two ends. This chain's CDR3 is CASSLSTGTPEAFF. For the CDR3, the DNA is TGTGCCAGCAGTTTAAGTACAGGGACCCCTGAAGCTTTCTTT.

J is TRBJ2-1 and V is TRBV6-5; D is undetermined. The germline V gene encodes CDR1 MNHEY and CDR2 SVGAGI. V shed 2 bases and J shed 5 bases, with 7 bases lying between them. There are 13 residues in the CDR3. The CDR3 DNA sequence: TGTGCCAGCAGTTACAACAGTAACAATGAGCAGTTCTTC. It yields the protein CASSYNSNNEQFF.

Written as DNA, the CDR3 is TGTGCCAGCAGTTCGGACAGGGAGGGGTACGAGCAGTACTTC. Residues: CASSSDREGYEQYF. V gene TRBV28 combines with J gene TRBJ2-7; TRBD1 is a possible D gene (8 bases). The CDR3 spans 14 residues. Per the germline V gene, CDR1 is MDHEN and CDR2 is SYDVKM. V dropped 4 bases and J dropped 4 bases, with 14 bases sitting between them.

V and J are TRBV5-6 and TRBJ2-3, with D perhaps TRBD1 (6 bases). The CDR3 runs 15 residues. Trimming left V 2 bases short and J 2 bases short, with 12 bases between. Germline V gene data show CDR1 as SGHDT and CDR2 as YYEEEE. The CDR3 sequence: CASSLIRDNTDTQYF. CDR3 bases: TGTGCCAGCAGCTTAATCCGGGACAACACAGATACGCAGTATTTT. Drawing the rest from reference TRBV5-6 and TRBJ2-3, the complete variable domain is DAGVTQSPTHLIKTRGQQVTLRCSPKSGHDTVSWYQQALGQGPQFIFQYYEEEERQRGNFPDRFSGHQFPNYSSELNVNALLLGDSALYLCASSLIRDNTDTQYFGPGTRLTVL.

This chain uses TRBV28 with TRBJ2-3; D gene unclear. Germline V gene data show CDR1 as MDHEN and CDR2 as SYDVKM. The CDR3 extends over 17 amino acids. Trimming cost V 3 bases and J 2 bases, with 18 bases left between them. The CDR3 spells CASSFDGMGMNTDTQYF. CDR3 bases: TGTGCCAGCAGTTTCGATGGTATGGGCATGAACACAGATACGCAGTATTTT. The full variable domain, rest sourced from reference TRBV28 and TRBJ2-3, is DVKVTQSSRYLVKRTGEKVFLECVQDMDHENMFWYRQDPGLGLRLIYFSYDVKMKEKGDIPEGYSVSREKKERFSLILESASTNQTSMYLCASSFDGMGMNTDTQYFGPGTRLTVL.

This clonotype was counted a few times. The DNA of the CDR3 is TGTGCCAGCAGCTTGCCGGGGCAGCCCTACAATGAGCAGTTCTTC. Its protein is CASSLPGQPYNEQFF. This sequence joins TRBV11-2 and TRBJ2-1; possibly TRBD1 or TRBD2 for D (5 bases each). CDR3 length: 15 residues. CDR1 and CDR2 (germline): SGHAT, FQNNGV. Trimming pared 3 bases from V and 2 bases from J, leaving 11 bases between.

This chain links TRBV13 with TRBJ2-1; TRBD2 matches at 7 bases. CDR1 is PRHDT, CDR2 FYEKMQ, per germline (reference sequence). The J segment lost 7 bases and the V segment lost 5 bases, leaving 14 bases of the junction unmatched. This CDR3 comprises 16 residues. CDR3 sequence reads: CASSPNLAVRVNEQFF. The CDR3 nucleotides read TGTGCCAGCAGCCCGAATCTAGCGGTCCGGGTGAATGAGCAGTTCTTC.